This TCR beta chain is from a study of shared clonotypes between healthy human individuals. The study's findings and limits: When compared with the clonotypes that were shared by all four sorted-subset donors, the non-shared clonotypes turned out to have lower generation probabilities. Investigators collected only blood, and repertoires in tissues likely differ. Despite large depth, rarefaction showed incomplete sorted-subset sequencing.

Positively selected for CCR7, the CD45RO-negative cells used as naive CD8 cells excluded terminally differentiated effector memory CD45RA+ cells. The study drew its donors from healthy HIV-negative adults without recent acute infections or vaccinations. A note on this clone: Antigen specificity is unknown.

Assay used: immunoSEQ multiplex PCR; TCRdb lists only in-frame clones, some missing. This sample has a few hundred thousand clones, with 95% to 96% found just once. The CDR3 covers 11 residues. The V end lost 4 bases, the J end lost 5 bases, and 4 bases lay between the germline ends. The germline CDR1 and CDR2 sequences are SGHRS and YFSETQ. This chain links TRBV5-1 with TRBJ2-1; no clear D gene. This clonotype was obtained from a woman aged 25 to 39 in good health. Material: naive CD8+ T cells sorted from blood. The CDR3 nucleotides read TGCGCCAGCAGCAAAAACAATGAGCAGTTCTTC. Residues: CASSKNNEQFF.